These 22 T cell receptor beta chains were all obtained from the same sample, sequenced in a study of T-cell reconstitution after alpha-beta-depleted transplantation in children. As it was prepared, the TCRbeta library received unique molecular identifiers. One entry per CDR3 protein, called by TCRdb with MiXCR from the PCR reads. The sample lists more than 450,000 distinct CDR3 sequences, around 19% occurring once. The sample in question was PBMCs from the stem cell graft donor, obtained from the stem cell graft. These receptors were taken from a human donor who donated a stem cell graft to a child with acute lymphoblastic leukemia.

CDR3 in amino acids: CATSKTMGITNTEAFF. As DNA, the CDR3 is TGTGCCACCAGCAAAACGATGGGGATAACGAACACTGAAGCTTTCTTT. The chain employs TRBV15 and TRBJ1-1; D gene unclear. The CDR3 is 16 residues long. Between the trimmed V and J ends, which lost 4 bases and 1 base, there was a span of 16 bases. CDR1 and CDR2 (germline): LNHNV, YYDKDF (reference sequence).

This clonotype has just a few counts. The rearrangement links TRBV7-9 to TRBJ2-2; TRBD2 aligns across 11 bases. Germline-derived CDR1 and CDR2 are SEHNR and FQNEAQ (reference sequence). V dropped 5 bases and J dropped 2; count of bases not matched to a gene: 7. The CDR3 contains 17 residues. CDR3 in amino acids: CASSPRTSGPNTGELFF. In nucleotides, the CDR3 is TGTGCCAGCAGCCCCCGGACTAGCGGGCCCAACACCGGGGAGCTGTTTTTT. Combining the CDR3 with reference TRBV7-9 and TRBJ2-2 gives the whole variable domain DTGVSQNPRHKITKRGQNVTFRCDPISEHNRLYWYRQTLGQGPEFLTYFQNEAQLEKSRLLSDRFSAERPKGSFSTLEIQRTEQGDSAMYLCASSPRTSGPNTGELFFGEGSRLTVL.

The rearrangement uses TRBV24-1 and TRBJ2-1; the match to TRBD2 covers 10 bases. Germline V gives CDR1 KGHDR, CDR2 SFDVKD. There are 16 residues in the CDR3. J lost 2 bases, V lost 5 bases, and 5 bases had no gene match. The CDR3 nucleotides read TGTGCCACCAGTGGCCCGCTAGCGGGAGCCTACAATGAGCAGTTCTTC. Its protein is CATSGPLAGAYNEQFF.

On this clonotype itself: An end of the junction does not agree with germline; a read error may underlie this. The V gene is TRBV20-1, the J gene TRBJ2-7, with 11 bases identical to TRBD2. Germline lookup yields CDR1 DFQATT and CDR2 SNEGSKA (reference sequence). The CDR3 is 18 amino acids. The CDR3 DNA is TGCTGTGCGCCCATCCCGGGACTAGCGGACCGAGTGACTTACGAGCAGTACTTC. It is translated as CCAPIPGLADRVTYEQYF.

This clonotype was counted at least ten times. The chain combines TRBV12-3 or TRBV12-4 with TRBJ2-6, with D possibly being TRBD1 (5 bases). The CDR3 runs 14 residues. V gave up 7 bases and J gave up 1 base, with 8 bases separating them. The CDR3, as DNA: TGTGCCAGCATGACAGATTCTGGGGCCAACGTCCTGACTTTC. Translating it yields CASMTDSGANVLTF.

The table lists this clonotype with a few counts. The chain is built from TRBV18 and TRBJ1-1, with TRBD1 matching 9 bases. The CDR3 is 13 residues long. V lost 0 bases to trimming and J lost 8 bases; unmatched junction nucleotides: 1. CDR1 is KGHSH, CDR2 LQKENI, per germline. Here the CDR3 DNA reads TGTGCCAGCTCACCACCAGGGACAGGGGAAGCTTTCTTT. It codes for CASSPPGTGEAFF.

A few counts support this clonotype. J is TRBJ2-4 and V is TRBV6-2 or TRBV6-3; TRBD2 aligns across 10 bases. CDR1 and CDR2 from the germline V gene are MNHEY and SVGEGT. J gave up 4 bases and V 0 bases, and 3 bases lay outside the gene matches. CDR3 length: 16 amino acids. The DNA of the CDR3 is TGTGCCAGCAGTTACTCGGCAGCGGGAGGGAAAAACATTCAGTACTTC. It specifies CASSYSAAGGKNIQYF.

This clonotype was counted between two and nine times. This chain links TRBV5-6 with TRBJ1-5; D unclear. Trimming left V 2 bases short and J 5 bases short, with 8 bases between. The CDR3 sequence is 13 residues long. Germline V CDR1 and CDR2: SGHDT, YYEEEE. The DNA for the CDR3 is TGTGCCAGCAGCTTAGGCAGCCATCAGCCCCAGCATTTT. It translates to CASSLGSHQPQHF.

The chain links TRBV29-1 to TRBJ2-7; D is possibly TRBD2 (6 bases). This CDR3 contains 13 residues. CDR1 is SQVTM and CDR2 is ANQGSEA in the germline V gene. V lost 5 bases and J lost 2, with 13 bases in between. CDR3 in DNA: TGCAGCGTTACTCCGGGGGACGCCTACGAGCAGTACTTC. Residues: CSVTPGDAYEQYF.

The table lists this clonotype with a few counts. The chain carries TRBV7-2 and TRBJ1-1; tentatively, D is TRBD1 (5 bases). The CDR3 is 14 residues long. CDR1 and CDR2 from the germline V gene are SGHTA and FQGNSA. The V and J ends lost 1 base and 5 bases respectively, with 11 bases between them. CDR3 region: CASSLVAGQTEAFF. As DNA, the CDR3 is TGTGCCAGCAGCTTAGTGGCGGGGCAAACTGAAGCTTTCTTT.

The chain employs TRBV7-3 and TRBJ2-3; 13 nucleotides line up with TRBD2. The CDR3 contains 15 residues. Trimming cost V 5 bases and J 5 bases; bases outside gene matches: 4. CDR1 is SGHTA, CDR2 FQGTGA, per germline. In DNA, the CDR3 is TGTGCCAGCAGCGTCTGGACTAGCGGGGGAGATACGCAGTATTTT. Translated: CASSVWTSGGDTQYF.

This clonotype was recorded a few times. The chain combines TRBV25-1 with TRBJ2-5, with TRBD1 matching 8 bases. CDR1 and CDR2 from the germline V gene are MGHDK and SYGVNS. Trimming cost V 3 bases and J 5 bases; bases outside gene matches: 11. This CDR3 has 16 amino acids. The CDR3 DNA reads as TGTGCCAGCAGTGAGGGCGGGACAGGCCTGGGGGAGACCCAGTACTTC. It specifies CASSEGGTGLGETQYF.

V gene TRBV10-3 combines with J gene TRBJ1-2; no definite D call. The CDR3 length is 14 residues. V lost 4 bases and J 8 bases, leaving 17 bases between the germline ends. Germline V gene sequence: CDR1 ENHRY, CDR2 SYGVKD. CDR3 coding DNA: TGTGCCATCAGTGTTCTGGACGGTATGGAAGGCTACACCTTC. Protein sequence: CAISVLDGMEGYTF.

The genes are TRBV29-1 and TRBJ2-1; D ambiguous. V dropped 3 bases and J dropped 1 base, with 13 bases sitting between them. Germline V CDR1 and CDR2: SQVTM, ANQGSEA. The CDR3 is 15 amino acids. CDR3 loop: CSVDGQSTSYNEQFF. The CDR3 DNA reads as TGCAGCGTTGACGGCCAAAGTACTTCCTACAATGAGCAGTTCTTC.

The gene calls are TRBV29-1 and TRBJ1-4; possible D gene TRBD1, 6 bases. Germline V gene lookup returns CDR1 SQVTM and CDR2 ANQGSEA. V lost 5 bases and J 6 bases, leaving 16 bases between the germline ends. This CDR3 contains 14 residues. The CDR3: CSVTLGQFYEKLFF. In DNA, the CDR3 is TGCAGCGTTACCCTGGGACAATTCTATGAAAAACTGTTTTTT.

This chain links TRBV6-2 or TRBV6-3 with TRBJ1-1, with 10 bases aligning to TRBD1. The CDR3 extends over 19 amino acids. The germline gives CDR1 MNHEY, CDR2 SVGEGT. With 6 bases clipped from V and 1 base from J, the junction kept 17 bases outside the gene matches. The CDR3: CASSLLKHRDRGRNTEAFF. CDR3 in DNA: TGTGCCAGCAGCCTACTTAAACACCGGGACAGGGGTCGGAACACTGAAGCTTTCTTT.

This chain joins TRBV29-1 and TRBJ2-3, with 9 bases aligning to TRBD2. Unmatched junction bases numbered 9, after V lost 3 bases and J lost 5 bases. Germline V gene lookup returns CDR1 SQVTM and CDR2 ANQGSEA. This CDR3 is built from 15 residues. The CDR3 DNA sequence: TGCAGCGTTGATCCGCGGGAGGGCCGGGTAGATACGCAGTATTTT. This translates into CSVDPREGRVDTQYF.

This clonotype was observed a few times. This rearrangement joins TRBV4-1 to TRBJ1-3; D might be TRBD1 (6 bases). Between the trimmed V and J ends, which lost 3 bases and 3 bases, there was a span of 15 bases. Germline V gives CDR1 MGHRA, CDR2 YSYEKL. The CDR3 runs 16 residues. The CDR3 is CASSHEQGTYGNTIYF. CDR3 nucleotides: TGCGCCAGCAGCCATGAACAGGGCACGTATGGAAACACCATATATTTT.

This clonotype was seen a handful of times. The V and J genes are TRBV20-1 and TRBJ2-4, with 12 bases matching TRBD1. CDR1 and CDR2 from the germline V gene are DFQATT and SNEGSKA (reference sequence). CDR3 length equals 15 residues. The junction had 7 bases not matched to a gene; V was cut back by 3 bases and J by 7 bases. Here the CDR3 reads CSARAGTGGGNIQYF. The CDR3 nucleotides are TGCAGTGCTAGGGCCGGGACAGGGGGCGGCAACATTCAGTACTTC.

There are a few counts of this clonotype. This chain connects TRBV7-9 to TRBJ2-7, with D unclear. The CDR3 is made up of 11 amino acids. Trimming removed 7 bases from V and 7 bases from J, with 11 bases in between. Per the germline V gene, CDR1 is SEHNR and CDR2 is FQNEAQ (reference sequence). The CDR3 coding sequence is TGTGCCAGCACCGACGCCGGGGAGCAGTACTTC. This gives the protein CASTDAGEQYF.

This clonotype was seen at least ten times. The chain is built from TRBV10-3 and TRBJ2-7, with D perhaps TRBD2 (6 bases). Germline lookup yields CDR1 ENHRY and CDR2 SYGVKD. The CDR3 length is 13 residues. Trimming took 10 bases from V and 5 from J, leaving 18 bases between them. This CDR3 is CATSGLRDDEQYF. In DNA form, the CDR3 reads TGTGCCACCAGCGGGTTGCGGGACGACGAGCAGTACTTC.

This clonotype showed up just a few times. The chain carries TRBV29-1 and TRBJ2-2, with D unresolved. Germline assignment: CDR1 SQVTM and CDR2 ANQGSEA. The germline V and J ends were trimmed by 4 bases and 6 bases, with 9 bases remaining between them. The CDR3 has 12 residues. The CDR3 region has the DNA TGCAGCGTTGTGACCCCCTCCGGGGAGCTGTTTTTT. As protein: CSVVTPSGELFF.